The T cell receptor (beta chain) under discussion was sequenced for a study of a mutant IDH1 vaccine in newly diagnosed glioma. Across the whole study: Across weeks 1, 3, 5, 7, 11, 15, 19 and 23, patients received a vaccination each time, eight in all. Previous treatment comprised radiotherapy, temozolomide, or both, mostly both.

Indicated time point: week 5, during vaccination. Every vaccination contained 300 ug of the mutant IDH1 20-mer peptide and was paired with topical imiquimod. A note on this clone: Antigen: not known.

The CDR3 consists of 10 residues. V gave up 6 bases and J gave up 5 bases, with 5 bases separating them. CDR1 MNHNY and CDR2 SVGAGI come from the germline V gene (reference sequence). General study results and limits: Among patients, 90% to 95% showed immune responses induced by the vaccine.

Assay used: immunoSEQ multiplex PCR; TCRdb lists only in-frame clones, some missing. The table records over 45,000 clones, roughly four fifths of them present only once. The material sequenced was PBMCs, taken from a glioma patient whose treatment included an IDH1 peptide vaccine. V and J are TRBV6-6 and TRBJ2-7, with D unresolved. The receptor's source is a woman aged 45-65 years with glioma. The CDR3 reads CASSHNEQYF. The CDR3 nucleotides read TGTGCCAGCAGCCATAACGAGCAGTACTTC.